Shown below are 22 T cell receptor beta chains from a single sample sequenced in a study of cytomegalovirus exposure and HLA in healthy donors. Primers for the PCR totalled 60 Vbeta and 13 Jbeta. Some clones are missing from TCRdb's copy, which holds only in-frame ones; the method was immunoSEQ multiplex PCR. The repertoire consists of more than 150,000 clones, with approximately 80% occurring once and the leading ten covering more than 1.5%. The sample taken for sequencing was PBMCs. These receptors were taken from a woman aged 18-29 years in good health and CMV-seronegative.

The chain combines TRBV29-1 with TRBJ1-1, with D uncertain. Looked up from germline, CDR1 is SQVTM and CDR2 is ANQGSEA. There are 13 residues in the CDR3. Trimming stripped 7 bases from V and 1 base from J, with 13 bases between. The DNA for the CDR3 is TGCAGCGCTTACGAGGGTTCGAACACTGAAGCTTTCTTT. Protein sequence: CSAYEGSNTEAFF.

The chain uses TRBV5-5 and TRBJ1-3, with a possible D match to TRBD1 (6 bases). The CDR3 contains 15 residues. Germline V gene sequence: CDR1 SGHKS, CDR2 YYEKEE (reference sequence). The V end lost 3 bases, the J end lost 0 bases, and 10 bases lay between the germline ends. The CDR3 sequence: CASSWTANSGNTIYF. The CDR3 coding sequence is TGTGCCAGCAGCTGGACAGCGAACTCTGGAAACACCATATATTTT.

This clone was seen a few times. This chain uses TRBV11-3 with TRBJ2-5, with 8 bases fitting TRBD2. V lost 4 bases to trimming and J lost 4 bases; unmatched junction nucleotides: 8. This CDR3 region has 15 residues. The germline V gene has CDR1 SGHNT and CDR2 YENEEA. The CDR3 DNA is TGTGCCAGCAGCTCCGGGCTAGCGGGCGGAGAGACCCAGTACTTC. Its protein product is CASSSGLAGGETQYF. Variable domain in full (rest from reference TRBV11-3 and TRBJ2-5): EAGVVQSPRYKIIEKKQPVAFWCNPISGHNTLYWYLQNLGQGPELLIRYENEEAVDDSQLPKDRFSAERLKGVDSTLKIQPAELGDSAVYLCASSSGLAGGETQYFGPGTRLLVL.

The V and J genes are TRBV2 and TRBJ2-3, with D tentatively TRBD2 (7 bases). Germline V lookup: CDR1 SNHLY, CDR2 FYNNEI. The ends were cut back, 10 bases at V and 1 base at J, with 18 bases in the middle. There are 15 residues in the CDR3. Here the CDR3 reads CATKGGGAGTDTQYF. The CDR3 DNA sequence: TGTGCCACCAAGGGAGGGGGGGCAGGCACAGATACGCAGTATTTT.

V and J are TRBV18 and TRBJ1-6; no clear D gene. V lost 2 bases and J lost 4, with 9 bases in between. This CDR3 contains 15 residues. The germline gives CDR1 KGHSH, CDR2 LQKENI. CDR3 sequence reads: CASSPSGMYNSPLHF. The CDR3 coding sequence is TGTGCCAGCTCACCATCCGGGATGTATAATTCACCCCTCCACTTT.

V usage is TRBV6-5 and J usage is TRBJ1-5; D is ambiguous. Germline CDR1 is MNHEY and CDR2 is SVGAGI. With 0 bases removed from V and 6 bases from J, the gap between germline ends came to 6 bases. This CDR3 is built from 13 residues. Here the CDR3 reads CASSYSKAQPQHF. In DNA form, the CDR3 reads TGTGCCAGCAGTTACTCGAAAGCTCAGCCCCAGCATTTT.

V and J are TRBV28 and TRBJ2-1, with TRBD2 identical over 12 bases. Germline V lookup: CDR1 MDHEN, CDR2 SYDVKM. The CDR3 runs to 16 residues. Trimming removed 6 bases from V and 8 bases from J; junction bases left unmatched: 11. The CDR3 region is CASSRTSGGPGDEQFF. In nucleotides, the CDR3 is TGTGCCAGCAGCCGCACTAGCGGGGGGCCGGGGGATGAGCAGTTCTTC.

The rearrangement joins TRBV29-1 to TRBJ2-5; 8 bases match TRBD2. The trim removed 6 bases at V and 7 bases at J, leaving 13 bases unmatched. There are 14 residues in the CDR3. CDR1 SQVTM and CDR2 ANQGSEA come from the germline V gene. The CDR3 nucleotides are TGCAGCGTGGCCACTAGCGGCCTCCGGGGGACCCAGTACTTC. It translates to CSVATSGLRGTQYF.

V usage is TRBV29-1 and J usage is TRBJ2-7; possible D gene TRBD1, 5 bases. Germline CDR1 reads SQVTM; CDR2 reads ANQGSEA. Trimming stripped 1 base from V and 7 bases from J, with 11 bases between. The CDR3 is made up of 12 amino acids. The CDR3 DNA reads TGCAGCGTTGAAGGCAGGGCCCCTGAGCAGTACTTC. Its protein product is CSVEGRAPEQYF.

The rearrangement joins TRBV4-1 to TRBJ2-7; TRBD1 aligns across 9 bases. The CDR3 has 17 amino acids. CDR1 and CDR2 from the germline V gene are MGHRA and YSYEKL. Trimming at V came to 1 base and at J to 1 base, leaving 8 bases not matched to a gene. The CDR3 region is CASSQVLWDRASYEQYF. CDR3 nucleotides: TGCGCCAGCAGCCAAGTGCTATGGGACAGGGCATCCTACGAGCAGTACTTC.

The gene calls are TRBV11-3 and TRBJ1-1, with TRBD1 identical over 8 bases. There are 13 residues in the CDR3. The ends lost 5 bases at V and 10 bases at J; junction bases unmatched: 9. Germline V gives CDR1 SGHNT, CDR2 YENEEA. The CDR3 is CASSTLQGAGAFF. CDR3 DNA: TGTGCCAGCAGCACCCTTCAGGGGGCTGGAGCTTTCTTT.

The chain combines TRBV5-1 with TRBJ2-7, with 9 positions matching TRBD1. This CDR3 is 15 amino acids long. Germline CDR1 SGHRS, CDR2 YFSETQ. Germline trimming cut 0 bases from V and 4 bases from J; bases unmatched to any gene: 5. The CDR3 is CASSLEQGAGYEQYF. CDR3 bases: TGCGCCAGCAGCTTGGAACAGGGGGCGGGGTACGAGCAGTACTTC.

This chain links TRBV19 with TRBJ1-1, with D tentatively TRBD1 (5 bases). V lost 0 bases, J lost 11 bases, and 19 bases lay in between. Germline V gene data show CDR1 as LNHDA and CDR2 as SQIVND (reference sequence). CDR3 length equals 15 residues. The CDR3: CASSIDPRGYRRAFF. In DNA form, the CDR3 reads TGTGCCAGTAGTATAGATCCCCGGGGGTATCGGCGGGCTTTCTTT.

The V and J genes are TRBV7-3 and TRBJ2-1; 13 bases map to TRBD2. The CDR3 has 15 residues. The V gene's germline CDR1 is SGHTA and CDR2 FQGTGA. V gave up 4 bases and J gave up 9 bases; unmatched junction bases: 6. CDR3 in DNA: TGTGCCAGCAGCTACGGACTAGCGGGGGTAGGTGAGCAGTTCTTC. Residues: CASSYGLAGVGEQFF.

This clone is a singleton in its sample. Here the CDR3 DNA reads TGTGCCAGCAGCGCTACACTAGGGGGTAATGAAAAACTGTTTTTT. Its protein is CASSATLGGNEKLFF. V is TRBV5-6 and J is TRBJ1-4, with D possibly TRBD1 on 6 matching bases. The CDR3 extends over 15 amino acids. Trimming pared 4 bases from V and 4 bases from J, leaving 14 bases between. Germline V CDR1 and CDR2: SGHDT, YYEEEE.

The rearrangement uses TRBV27 and TRBJ1-1, with D perhaps TRBD1 (5 bases). CDR3 length: 13 amino acids. Germline assignment: CDR1 MNHEY and CDR2 SMNVEV (reference sequence). V gave up 6 bases and J gave up 1 base, with 9 bases separating them. The CDR3 spells CASSRGGNTEAFF. The CDR3 DNA sequence: TGTGCCAGCAGCCGGGGGGGGAACACTGAAGCTTTCTTT.

The rearrangement uses TRBV29-1 and TRBJ2-7; tentative D call: TRBD2 (5 bases). CDR3 length: 12 amino acids. Germline lookup yields CDR1 SQVTM and CDR2 ANQGSEA. Between the trimmed V and J ends, which lost 7 bases and 3 bases, there was a span of 13 bases. CDR3 residues: CSAGGQFYEQYF. The CDR3 nucleotides are TGCAGCGCCGGCGGGCAGTTCTACGAGCAGTACTTC.

This clone occurred once. The J gene is TRBJ1-1, the V gene TRBV10-3; D uncertain. The germline V gene encodes CDR1 ENHRY and CDR2 SYGVKD. With 6 bases removed from V and 2 bases from J, the gap between germline ends came to 10 bases. The CDR3 has 13 residues. DNA for the CDR3: TGTGCCATCAGGAGAACTGAAAACACTGAAGCTTTCTTT. This translates into CAIRRTENTEAFF.

This chain joins TRBV5-8 and TRBJ2-6; D not resolved. The V gene lost 0 bases and the J gene lost 11 bases, with 9 bases spanning the gap. The CDR3 sequence is 13 residues long. Per germline, CDR1 SGHTS and CDR2 YDEGEE. The CDR3 is CASSLEHLDVLTF. CDR3 bases: TGTGCCAGCAGCTTGGAACACCTTGACGTCCTGACTTTC. Full variable domain (missing parts from reference TRBV5-8 and TRBJ2-6): EAGVTQSPTHLIKTRGQQATLRCSPISGHTSVYWYQQALGLGLQFLLWYDEGEERNRGNFPPRFSGRQFPNYSSELNVNALELEDSALYLCASSLEHLDVLTFGAGSRLTVL.

In nucleotides, the CDR3 is TGCAGTGCTAGCAGGGGTGCGGAGCAGTACTTC. This gives the protein CSASRGAEQYF. This chain links TRBV20-1 with TRBJ2-7; possible D gene TRBD1, 6 bases. Trimming took 3 bases from V and 7 from J, leaving 10 bases between them. The CDR3 sequence is 11 residues long. Germline loops: CDR1 DFQATT, CDR2 SNEGSKA (reference sequence).

This clone occurred a few times. The gene calls are TRBV28 and TRBJ2-5; possible D gene TRBD1, 6 bases. Looked up from germline, CDR1 is MDHEN and CDR2 is SYDVKM. The CDR3 runs to 16 residues. Trimming stripped 6 bases from V and 4 bases from J, with 21 bases between. The CDR3 nucleotides are TGTGCCAGCAGCTTGAGAATTGGGGGCTCCAGAGAGACCCAGTACTTC. Translating gives CASSLRIGGSRETQYF.

This clone turned up a few times. The gene calls are TRBV30 and TRBJ2-5; 14 bases line up with TRBD2. The CDR3 is made up of 15 amino acids. The V and J ends lost 3 bases and 7 bases, in that order; junction bases with no gene match: 7. Per the germline V gene, CDR1 is GTSNPN and CDR2 is SVGIG (reference sequence). This chain's CDR3 is CAWRRTSGGTRTQYF. The CDR3, as DNA: TGTGCCTGGAGAAGGACTAGCGGGGGGACCAGGACCCAGTACTTC.